Shown below are 27 T cell receptor beta chains from a single sample sequenced in a study of fetal regulatory T cell absence and autoimmunity. The data were produced by immunoSEQ multiplex PCR, yet TCRdb's version contains in-frame clones alone and is incomplete. The data hold about 46,000 clones, with about four fifths observed a single time. Material for sequencing was cord blood. The receptors originated from a newborn boy with IPEX syndrome.

This sequence joins TRBV6-5 and TRBJ2-7; the D gene is possibly TRBD2 (6 bases). This CDR3 contains 16 residues. V gave up 4 bases and J gave up 2 bases, with 18 bases separating them. Looked up from germline, CDR1 is MNHEY and CDR2 is SVGAGI. For the CDR3, the DNA is TGTGCCAGCAGTTCCACGACCGGGACTCGTCCCTACGAGCAGTACTTC. As protein: CASSSTTGTRPYEQYF.

This chain connects TRBV9 to TRBJ2-7, with TRBD2 matching 10 bases. J was trimmed by 2 bases and V by 0 bases; bases with no gene match: 5. The CDR3 runs 16 residues. Germline V lookup: CDR1 SGDLS, CDR2 YYNGEE. The CDR3: CASSVGSSGGPYEQYF. CDR3 bases: TGTGCCAGCAGCGTAGGGTCTAGCGGGGGCCCCTACGAGCAGTACTTC.

The chain joins TRBV19 to TRBJ2-1; weak D call: TRBD2 (6 bases). This CDR3 has 15 residues. The V gene's germline CDR1 is LNHDA and CDR2 SQIVND (reference sequence). V gave up 3 bases and J gave up 5 bases, with 14 bases separating them. CDR3 sequence reads: CASSIWRGGHNEQFF. For the CDR3, the DNA is TGTGCCAGTAGTATTTGGAGGGGAGGTCACAATGAGCAGTTCTTC.

This clone was seen a handful of times. The V call is TRBV4-1, the J call TRBJ2-7; D is possibly TRBD1 (6 bases). The CDR3 contains 15 residues. V was trimmed by 1 base and J by 2 bases, leaving 12 bases between them. Germline-derived CDR1 and CDR2 are MGHRA and YSYEKL. This CDR3 is CASSQAGHKTYEQYF. DNA of the CDR3: TGCGCCAGCAGCCAAGCGGGACACAAGACCTACGAGCAGTACTTC.

J is TRBJ2-3 and V is TRBV10-1; no reliable D call. The ends were cut back, 0 bases at V and 6 bases at J, with 7 bases in the middle. Germline V gives CDR1 WNHNN, CDR2 SYGVQD (reference sequence). The CDR3 totals 13 residues. The CDR3 region is CASSESHPDTQYF. The CDR3 DNA reads TGCGCCAGCAGTGAGTCCCATCCCGATACGCAGTATTTT.

The chain couples TRBV7-6 to TRBJ1-2; 12 bases line up with TRBD1. CDR1 is SGHVS and CDR2 is FNYEAQ in the germline V gene. The CDR3 has 15 residues. V dropped 5 bases and J dropped 6; count of bases not matched to a gene: 7. CDR3 residues: CASSEGGTGGNGYTF. The CDR3, as DNA: TGTGCCAGCAGCGAGGGCGGGACAGGGGGCAATGGCTACACCTTC.

The chain couples TRBV5-1 to TRBJ2-7, with 8 positions matching TRBD1. With V trimmed by 4 bases and J by 0 bases, 21 bases remained unmatched. There are 20 residues in the CDR3. The germline CDR1 and CDR2 sequences are SGHRS and YFSETQ. CDR3 residues: CASSPRTTPPTGGSSYEQYF. The CDR3 DNA follows: TGCGCCAGCAGCCCACGGACCACCCCACCAACAGGGGGGAGCTCCTACGAGCAGTACTTC.

The CDR3 DNA is TGCGCCAGCAGGGAAGGGAGCTCCTACGAGCAGTACTTC. Residues: CASREGSSYEQYF. The chain uses TRBV5-1 and TRBJ2-7, with D perhaps TRBD2 (5 bases). CDR3 length equals 13 residues. The ends were cut back, 5 bases at V and 0 bases at J, with 9 bases in the middle. Germline loops: CDR1 SGHRS, CDR2 YFSETQ.

The chain employs TRBV27 and TRBJ2-1; TRBD2 might be the D (6 bases). V lost 4 bases and J lost 7, with 17 bases in between. The germline V gene has CDR1 MNHEY and CDR2 SMNVEV (reference sequence). The CDR3 extends over 15 amino acids. The CDR3 spells CASSSLERVTNEQFF. Written as DNA, the CDR3 is TGTGCCAGCAGTTCCCTCGAGCGGGTTACAAATGAGCAGTTCTTC.

This chain links TRBV5-4 with TRBJ2-7; D is possibly TRBD2 (6 bases). CDR3 length equals 13 residues. Deletions cut 0 bases from V and 6 bases from J, with 10 bases between. The germline gives CDR1 SGHNT, CDR2 YYREEE (reference sequence). The CDR3 spells CASSLVKGGEQYF. The CDR3 coding sequence is TGTGCCAGCAGCTTGGTGAAGGGAGGCGAGCAGTACTTC. The full variable domain, rest sourced from reference TRBV5-4 and TRBJ2-7, is ETGVTQSPTHLIKTRGQQVTLRCSSQSGHNTVSWYQQALGQGPQFIFQYYREEENGRGNFPPRFSGLQFPNYSSELNVNALELDDSALYLCASSLVKGGEQYFGPGTRLTVT.

The chain carries TRBV27 and TRBJ2-1; 14 positions match TRBD2. Germline V gene lookup returns CDR1 MNHEY and CDR2 SMNVEV (reference sequence). J was trimmed by 3 bases and V by 7 bases; bases with no gene match: 5. This CDR3 is 16 amino acids long. This CDR3 is CASKTSGRVFYNEQFF. The CDR3 coding sequence is TGTGCCAGCAAGACTAGCGGGAGGGTTTTCTACAATGAGCAGTTCTTC.

The J gene is TRBJ2-6, the V gene TRBV30; TRBD1 matches 10 bases. The CDR3 is 16 residues long. The V segment lost 5 bases and the J segment 0 bases; nucleotides outside the gene matches: 4. From germline, CDR1 is GTSNPN and CDR2 SVGIG (reference sequence). CDR3 amino acids: CAWGTGAISGANVLTF. The CDR3, as DNA: TGTGCCTGGGGGACAGGGGCAATCTCTGGGGCCAACGTCCTGACTTTC.

The chain employs TRBV6-5 and TRBJ2-1, with D possibly being TRBD1 or TRBD2 (6 bases each). The CDR3 runs 15 residues. Germline CDR1 MNHEY, CDR2 SVGAGI. V was shortened by 8 bases and J by 0 bases, with 14 bases between the two germline ends. CDR3 DNA: TGTGCCAGCGCTCGGGGGCGGACCTCCTACAATGAGCAGTTCTTC. This gives the protein CASARGRTSYNEQFF.

The chain recombines TRBV27 with TRBJ1-2; tentative D call: TRBD1 (6 bases). Trimming stripped 3 bases from V and 4 bases from J, with 12 bases between. In germline, CDR1 is MNHEY, CDR2 SMNVEV (reference sequence). This CDR3 region has 14 residues. CDR3 nucleotide sequence: TGTGCCAGCAGTTTGAAAGGGGGACTCTATGGCTACACCTTC. Amino acids: CASSLKGGLYGYTF.

This sequence joins TRBV7-2 and TRBJ1-2; TRBD1 might be the D (5 bases). Germline V CDR1 and CDR2: SGHTA, FQGNSA. V lost 5 bases to trimming and J lost 8 bases, with 21 bases between them. The CDR3 is made up of 15 amino acids. The CDR3 DNA sequence: TGTGCCAGCAGCCGACGGGGCCACTTAATCGGGGGCTACACCTTC. Residues: CASSRRGHLIGGYTF.

The J gene is TRBJ2-3, the V gene TRBV7-2, with D perhaps TRBD1 (5 bases). The V end was cut by 1 base, the J end by 4 bases, with 6 bases between. CDR3 size: 13 residues. Germline assignment: CDR1 SGHTA and CDR2 FQGNSA. The CDR3 DNA follows: TGTGCCAGCAGCTTAGAGGGGCCAGATACGCAGTATTTT. Protein product: CASSLEGPDTQYF.

This chain uses TRBV29-1 with TRBJ2-7; 8 nucleotides line up with TRBD1. The CDR3 runs 13 residues. V was clipped by 1 base and J by 6 bases; unmatched bases: 5. The germline V gene encodes CDR1 SQVTM and CDR2 ANQGSEA. CDR3 coding DNA: TGCAGCGTTGAAGTGGGAGACAGGGGCGAGCAGTACTTC. As protein: CSVEVGDRGEQYF.

The V gene is TRBV9, the J gene TRBJ2-7; D is perhaps TRBD1 (5 bases). V lost 0 bases, J lost 7 bases, and 11 bases lay in between. CDR3 length equals 13 residues. Germline V gene data show CDR1 as SGDLS and CDR2 as YYNGEE. Here the CDR3 reads CASSVARAGEQYF. Here the CDR3 DNA reads TGTGCCAGCAGCGTAGCCAGGGCTGGAGAGCAGTACTTC.

In this sample, this clone turned up a few times. The V and J genes are TRBV6-1 and TRBJ1-2; tentative D call: TRBD1 (5 bases). Trimming stripped 5 bases from V and 8 bases from J, with 15 bases between. In germline, CDR1 is MNHNS, CDR2 SASEGT. CDR3 size: 13 residues. This CDR3 reads CASSNGGVYGYTF. Written as DNA, the CDR3 is TGTGCCAGCAGTAATGGAGGGGTTTACGGCTACACCTTC.

The chain combines TRBV4-3 with TRBJ2-5; D is ambiguous. The germline CDR1 and CDR2 sequences are LGHNA and YSLEER. CDR3 length: 17 residues. V was shortened by 3 bases and J by 5 bases, with 22 bases between the two germline ends. The CDR3 sequence: CASSHPEGMEQIETQYF. CDR3 DNA sequence: TGCGCCAGCAGCCACCCCGAAGGGATGGAACAAATCGAGACCCAGTACTTC.

This chain links TRBV19 with TRBJ1-4; possibly TRBD1 for D (5 bases). In germline, CDR1 is LNHDA, CDR2 SQIVND (reference sequence). The CDR3 has 13 residues. V dropped 1 base and J dropped 8 bases, with 8 bases sitting between them. CDR3 bases: TGTGCCAGTAGTATAGCCAGGGTCGAAAAACTGTTTTTT. This gives the protein CASSIARVEKLFF. Variable domain in full (rest from reference TRBV19 and TRBJ1-4): DGGITQSPKYLFRKEGQNVTLSCEQNLNHDAMYWYRQDPGQGLRLIYYSQIVNDFQKGDIAEGYSVSREKKESFPLTVTSAQKNPTAFYLCASSIARVEKLFFGSGTQLSVL.

V and J are TRBV5-4 and TRBJ2-5; no firm D call. V was clipped by 0 bases and J by 3 bases, with 9 bases between them. This CDR3 is 14 amino acids long. The V gene's germline CDR1 is SGHNT and CDR2 YYREEE (reference sequence). Written as DNA, the CDR3 is TGTGCCAGCAGCTTGGAGGTTGGAGAAGAGACCCAGTACTTC. Translated, it gives CASSLEVGEETQYF.

This chain connects TRBV6-1 to TRBJ2-5; a weak D match, TRBD2 (5 bases). V lost 2 bases, J lost 4 bases, and 11 bases lay in between. The CDR3 spans 14 residues. CDR1 is MNHNS, CDR2 SASEGT, per germline. In DNA form, the CDR3 reads TGTGCCAGCAGTGAAACGGGGATGGGAGAGACCCAGTACTTC. It codes for CASSETGMGETQYF.

In its sample, this clone was seen once. The CDR3 DNA follows: TGTGCCAGTGCCCCGGGACAGGGCTACGAGCAGTACTTC. Translation gives CASAPGQGYEQYF. The chain employs TRBV25-1 and TRBJ2-7, with TRBD1 matching over 9 bases. The CDR3 is made up of 13 amino acids. Germline V CDR1 and CDR2: MGHDK, SYGVNS. V was pared by 9 bases and J by 3 bases, with 6 bases of the junction left unmatched.

The CDR3 protein is CASSTVAGVYEQYF. The CDR3 DNA follows: TGTGCCAGTAGTACCGTAGCGGGGGTGTACGAGCAGTACTTC. The V gene is TRBV19, the J gene TRBJ2-7, with 9 bases aligning to TRBD2. Losses at the gene ends were 4 bases for V and 4 bases for J; bases not matched to a gene: 5. CDR1 and CDR2 (germline): LNHDA, SQIVND (reference sequence). The CDR3 is 14 residues long.

V is TRBV19 and J is TRBJ2-2; a weak D match, TRBD1 (5 bases). The CDR3 contains 13 residues. With 7 bases removed from V and 6 bases from J, the gap between germline ends came to 12 bases. In germline, CDR1 is LNHDA, CDR2 SQIVND (reference sequence). The CDR3: CASTTAVSGELFF. CDR3 coding DNA: TGTGCCAGTACGACAGCCGTATCCGGGGAGCTGTTTTTT.

The chain joins TRBV9 to TRBJ2-3, with 8 bases aligning to TRBD2. The germline gives CDR1 SGDLS, CDR2 YYNGEE. The CDR3 totals 15 residues. Trimming took 1 base from V and 3 from J; bases not matched to a gene: 4. The CDR3 loop reads CASSVTSGRTDTQYF. DNA of the CDR3: TGTGCCAGCAGCGTAACCAGCGGGAGAACAGATACGCAGTATTTT.